The 3 T cell receptor beta chains listed next were all sequenced from one sample in a study of Ad26.COV2.S vaccination and SARS-CoV-2 variants. Indicated treatment: around 19 received Ad26.COV2.S at low or high dose, single or two shots; about 5 received placebo; per-sample allocation not given. The investigators took samples on day 63 after the first vaccine or placebo injection. The table came from immunoSEQ multiplex PCR; TCRdb's copy has only in-frame clones and leaves some out. There are over 400,000 clones in the sample; approximately 92% occur only once, and about 2.5% lies in the top ten. Sequencing was performed on peripheral blood, taken in a trial of Ad26.COV2.S vaccine versus placebo. Every receptor here comes from a person between 18 and 60 years old who received the Ad26.COV2.S COVID-19 vaccine or a placebo.

DNA for the CDR3: TGTGCCAGCAGCATAGATACGAACTACGAGCAGTACTTC. It encodes CASSIDTNYEQYF. The chain couples TRBV5-4 to TRBJ2-7; D is unclear. This CDR3 spans 13 amino acids. Trimming removed 4 bases from V and 3 bases from J, with 11 bases in between. Germline V gene data show CDR1 as SGHNT and CDR2 as YYREEE (reference sequence).

The chain uses TRBV13 and TRBJ2-7; D gene ambiguous. CDR3 length: 14 amino acids. Germline V gives CDR1 PRHDT, CDR2 FYEKMQ (reference sequence). Deletions cut 8 bases from V and 2 bases from J, with 16 bases between. The DNA of the CDR3 is TGTGCCAGCTCGCGCGGCCGGTCCCCCTACGAGCAGTACGTC. Translating gives CASSRGRSPYEQYV.

The rearrangement joins TRBV5-4 to TRBJ2-3; D possibly corresponds to TRBD1 (7 bases). CDR1 is SGHNT, CDR2 YYREEE, per germline (reference sequence). The CDR3 contains 16 residues. V lost 4 bases, J lost 4 bases, and 19 bases lay in between. The CDR3: CASSQGGFLRADTQYF. The CDR3 DNA follows: TGTGCCAGCAGCCAGGGGGGATTCTTGCGCGCAGATACGCAGTATTTT. The variable domain in full, completed from reference TRBV5-4 and TRBJ2-3, reads ETGVTQSPTHLIKTRGQQVTLRCSSQSGHNTVSWYQQALGQGPQFIFQYYREEENGRGNFPPRFSGLQFPNYSSELNVNALELDDSALYLCASSQGGFLRADTQYFGPGTRLTVL.